Following are 29 T cell receptor beta chains from one sample sequenced in a study of cytomegalovirus exposure and HLA in healthy donors. The PCR contained 60 Vbeta and 13 Jbeta primers. The protocol was immunoSEQ multiplex PCR, while the TCRdb copy is restricted to in-frame clones and leaves out a portion. The data show 140,000 to 150,000 clones, 77% seen once. Material: PBMCs. The receptors here all came from a male donor in good health and CMV-seronegative.

There are a few counts of this clone. V and J are TRBV7-6 and TRBJ1-5; D remains unclear. Trimming shortened V by 1 base and J by 5 bases, and 9 bases separated the two germline ends. CDR1 is SGHVS, CDR2 FNYEAQ, per germline. The CDR3 spans 14 residues. Here the CDR3 DNA reads TGTGCCAGCAGCTTAGTAGAGCTCGATCAGCCCCAGCATTTT. This gives the protein CASSLVELDQPQHF. Based on the CDR3 plus reference TRBV7-6 and TRBJ1-5, the full variable domain is GAGVSQSPRYKVTKRGQDVALRCDPISGHVSLYWYRQALGQGPEFLTYFNYEAQQDKSGLPNDRFSAERPEGSISTLTIQRTEQRDSAMYRCASSLVELDQPQHFGDGTRLSIL.

There are a few counts of this clone. The chain recombines TRBV14 with TRBJ1-2, with D uncertain. Germline V gene sequence: CDR1 SGHDN, CDR2 FVKESK. V lost 0 bases and J 9 bases, leaving 8 bases between the germline ends. This CDR3 is built from 12 residues. The CDR3 protein is CASSQEGARYTF. The CDR3 bases are TGTGCCAGCAGCCAAGAGGGCGCCCGCTACACCTTC. Using reference TRBV14 and TRBJ1-2 for the parts outside the CDR3, the full variable domain is EAGVTQFPSHSVIEKGQTVTLRCDPISGHDNLYWYRRVMGKEIKFLLHFVKESKQDESGMPNNRFLAERTGGTYSTLKVQPAELEDSGVYFCASSQEGARYTFGSGTRLTVV.

The chain employs TRBV14 and TRBJ2-7; a possible D gene is TRBD1 (5 bases). The CDR3 has 16 residues. V dropped 1 base and J dropped 0 bases, with 13 bases sitting between them. The germline V gene encodes CDR1 SGHDN and CDR2 FVKESK. CDR3 sequence reads: CASSQVGAISSYEQYF. DNA for the CDR3: TGTGCCAGCAGCCAAGTTGGGGCTATCAGCTCCTACGAGCAGTACTTC. Variable domain in full (rest from reference TRBV14 and TRBJ2-7): EAGVTQFPSHSVIEKGQTVTLRCDPISGHDNLYWYRRVMGKEIKFLLHFVKESKQDESGMPNNRFLAERTGGTYSTLKVQPAELEDSGVYFCASSQVGAISSYEQYFGPGTRLTVT.

The V call is TRBV7-9, the J call TRBJ2-7; 8 positions agree with TRBD1. The length of the CDR3 is 12 residues. CDR1 and CDR2 from the germline V gene are SEHNR and FQNEAQ (reference sequence). J gave up 12 bases and V 5 bases, and 9 bases lay outside the gene matches. The CDR3, as DNA: TGTGCCAGCAGCCCAGCGGAGGACAGGGCGTACTTC. It codes for CASSPAEDRAYF.

This chain connects TRBV11-2 to TRBJ2-6; the D gene is possibly TRBD2 (5 bases). The germline CDR1 and CDR2 sequences are SGHAT and FQNNGV. The CDR3 has 16 amino acids. Trimming took 1 base from V and 3 from J, leaving 10 bases between them. The CDR3 reads CASSLGGSSGANVLTF. For the CDR3, the DNA is TGTGCCAGCAGCTTAGGCGGGTCTAGTGGGGCCAACGTCCTGACTTTC.

The genes are TRBV5-4 and TRBJ2-7, with 8 bases matching TRBD1. The germline CDR1 and CDR2 sequences are SGHNT and YYREEE (reference sequence). The V segment lost 4 bases and the J segment 7 bases; nucleotides outside the gene matches: 4. The CDR3 runs to 12 residues. The DNA of the CDR3 is TGTGCCAGCAGCCAAGACAGGGGTGAGCAGTACTTC. As protein: CASSQDRGEQYF.

The CDR3 bases are TGTGCCAGCAGGCCGGGAACAACTAATGAAAAACTGTTTTTT. Translating gives CASRPGTTNEKLFF. This chain uses TRBV6-1 with TRBJ1-4; unclear D gene. CDR1 is MNHNS, CDR2 SASEGT, per germline. The CDR3 extends over 14 amino acids. V was clipped by 6 bases and J by 0 bases, with 8 bases between them.

This chain connects TRBV10-3 to TRBJ1-3; weak D call: TRBD1 (5 bases). The CDR3 is made up of 13 amino acids. Germline-derived CDR1 and CDR2 are ENHRY and SYGVKD. Trimming cost V 9 bases and J 5 bases, with 14 bases left between them. The chain's CDR3 is CAIRGEVRNTIYF. Here the CDR3 DNA reads TGTGCCATACGAGGGGAGGTGAGAAACACCATATATTTT.

CDR3 in amino acids: CASSPALGVNTGELFF. For the CDR3, the DNA is TGTGCCAGCAGCCCGGCCCTAGGGGTGAACACCGGGGAGCTGTTTTTT. The rearrangement joins TRBV5-8 to TRBJ2-2, with D possibly TRBD1 on 5 matching bases. Germline lookup yields CDR1 SGHTS and CDR2 YDEGEE. Trimming took 4 bases from V and 1 from J, leaving 14 bases between them. The CDR3 loop spans 16 amino acids.

The genes are TRBV5-6 and TRBJ1-4; 7 bases are a match to TRBD1. The V gene's germline CDR1 is SGHDT and CDR2 YYEEEE. The CDR3 length is 15 residues. Unmatched junction bases numbered 10, after V lost 4 bases and J lost 7 bases. CDR3 bases: TGTGCCAGCAGCGGCGGGACAGAGTTTCGTGAAAAACTGTTTTTT. It is translated as CASSGGTEFREKLFF. The full variable domain, rest sourced from reference TRBV5-6 and TRBJ1-4, is DAGVTQSPTHLIKTRGQQVTLRCSPKSGHDTVSWYQQALGQGPQFIFQYYEEEERQRGNFPDRFSGHQFPNYSSELNVNALLLGDSALYLCASSGGTEFREKLFFGSGTQLSVL.

This clone was observed once. J is TRBJ1-2 and V is TRBV21-1; TRBD1, the table's D call, was not compared with the DNA. TRBV21-1 is assigned pseudogene status. CDR3 length: 17 amino acids. The CDR3 reads CANPGQVNAITLYGYTF. CDR3 coding DNA: TGTGCCAATCCCGGACAGGTCAACGCCATAACTCTTTATGGCTACACCTTC.

The rearrangement uses TRBV21-1 and TRBJ2-1; the table names TRBD1, a call not compared with the DNA. TRBV21-1 corresponds to a pseudogene. This CDR3 has 18 residues. The CDR3 DNA is TGTGCCAGCAGCTCTACCGGGACAGGGACCATTTGGTGTAATGAGCAGTTCTTC. This sequence encodes CASSSTGTGTIWCNEQFF.

The V and J genes are TRBV9 and TRBJ2-1, with 9 bases aligning to TRBD1. The V gene's germline CDR1 is SGDLS and CDR2 YYNGEE. V dropped 6 bases and J dropped 8; count of bases not matched to a gene: 9. The CDR3 is 14 residues long. In DNA, the CDR3 is TGTGCCAGCACCCCGGGACAGGGTTTCTATGAGCAGTTCTTC. This encodes CASTPGQGFYEQFF.

The chain carries TRBV11-2 and TRBJ2-5; D gene ambiguous. Germline V gene sequence: CDR1 SGHAT, CDR2 FQNNGV. The length of the CDR3 is 12 residues. The V end lost 5 bases, the J end lost 4 bases, and 8 bases lay between the germline ends. CDR3 residues: CASSGLGETQYF. CDR3 nucleotide sequence: TGTGCCAGCAGCGGTCTCGGAGAGACCCAGTACTTC.

DNA for the CDR3: TGTGCCAGCAGCCCCCGGCTAGCGGGAGGGTACGAGCAGTACTTC. This gives the protein CASSPRLAGGYEQYF. The V gene is TRBV7-8, the J gene TRBJ2-7; the match to TRBD2 covers 12 bases. This CDR3 is built from 15 residues. Germline trimming cut 5 bases from V and 4 bases from J; bases unmatched to any gene: 6. Per germline, CDR1 SGHVS and CDR2 FQNEAQ.

This sequence joins TRBV19 and TRBJ1-2; 9 bases are a match to TRBD1. The CDR3 loop spans 14 amino acids. V dropped 4 bases and J dropped 6; count of bases not matched to a gene: 6. From germline, CDR1 is LNHDA and CDR2 SQIVND (reference sequence). DNA of the CDR3: TGTGCCAGTAGTACAATGGACAGGGGTGATGGCTACACCTTC. As protein: CASSTMDRGDGYTF.

The rearrangement joins TRBV5-4 to TRBJ1-2; D remains ambiguous. Trimming removed 0 bases at V and 4 bases at J, with 16 bases between. The CDR3 covers 16 residues. Germline CDR1 SGHNT, CDR2 YYREEE (reference sequence). DNA for the CDR3: TGTGCCAGCAGCTTGGCACGCCCCCTTGGGAGCTATGGCTACACCTTC. Its protein is CASSLARPLGSYGYTF.

The chain uses TRBV4-2 and TRBJ2-3; 12 bases line up with TRBD2. V shed 4 bases and J 2 bases; nucleotides not matched to a gene: 4. CDR1 is LGHNA and CDR2 is YNFKEQ in the germline V gene. The CDR3 is made up of 16 amino acids. CDR3 nucleotide sequence: TGTGCCAGCAGCCTGACTAGCGGGAGTCTCACAGATACGCAGTATTTT. Protein sequence: CASSLTSGSLTDTQYF.

This clone is a singleton in its sample. The V call is TRBV5-4, the J call TRBJ2-7; D not resolved. With 3 bases removed from V and 4 bases from J, the gap between germline ends came to 17 bases. The CDR3 sequence is 15 residues long. CDR1 SGHNT and CDR2 YYREEE come from the germline V gene (reference sequence). For the CDR3, the DNA is TGTGCCAGCAGCTCGTCACGGTCTAGTCTTTACGAGCAGTACTTC. This encodes CASSSSRSSLYEQYF.

Here the CDR3 reads CASSLTVGTEAFF. The CDR3 DNA is TGTGCCAGCAGTTTAACAGTGGGCACTGAAGCTTTCTTT. The gene calls are TRBV28 and TRBJ1-1; no definite D call. V was cut by 2 bases and J by 4 bases, with 8 bases left in between. CDR1 MDHEN and CDR2 SYDVKM come from the germline V gene. The CDR3 contains 13 residues.

The chain employs TRBV27 and TRBJ1-2; 8 positions match TRBD1. J was trimmed by 4 bases and V by 7 bases; bases with no gene match: 5. This CDR3 has 13 amino acids. Germline-derived CDR1 and CDR2 are MNHEY and SMNVEV (reference sequence). The CDR3 sequence is CASTSGTGYGYTF. CDR3 nucleotide sequence: TGTGCCAGCACATCCGGGACAGGCTATGGCTACACCTTC.

This rearrangement joins TRBV6-1 to TRBJ1-5; D may be TRBD1 (6 bases). V lost 2 bases and J lost 7, with 12 bases in between. Germline loops: CDR1 MNHNS, CDR2 SASEGT. This CDR3 contains 14 residues. The CDR3 DNA is TGTGCCAGCAGTGAAAGAGGGGGAGTCCAGCCCCAGCATTTT. Its protein is CASSERGGVQPQHF.

The chain uses TRBV6-5 and TRBJ2-7; TRBD1 matches 9 bases. With 5 bases clipped from V and 4 bases from J, the junction kept 9 bases outside the gene matches. This CDR3 has 15 amino acids. Germline V gene data show CDR1 as MNHEY and CDR2 as SVGAGI. CDR3 sequence reads: CASSTQGALPYEQYF. CDR3 coding DNA: TGTGCCAGCAGTACACAGGGGGCGCTGCCTTACGAGCAGTACTTC.

The table lists this clone with a few counts. The chain links TRBV7-6 to TRBJ2-1; 7 bases are shared with TRBD2. Germline V CDR1 and CDR2: SGHVS, FNYEAQ. The CDR3 length is 13 residues. V dropped 3 bases and J dropped 6; count of bases not matched to a gene: 2. Here the CDR3 DNA reads TGTGCCAGCAGCTTCGGCGGGAGCAATGAGCAGTTCTTC. The encoded protein is CASSFGGSNEQFF.

DNA of the CDR3: TGCGCCAGCAGTTTGACTAGCGGGAGCCATGAGCAGTTCTTC. This sequence encodes CASSLTSGSHEQFF. The chain couples TRBV5-1 to TRBJ2-1, with TRBD2 matching over 12 bases. The CDR3 is made up of 14 amino acids. CDR1 and CDR2 from the germline V gene are SGHRS and YFSETQ. Unmatched junction bases numbered 5, after V lost 5 bases and J lost 8 bases.

This clone occurred a few times. The V gene is TRBV6-1, the J gene TRBJ1-3; 7 bases agree with TRBD1. Germline V lookup: CDR1 MNHNS, CDR2 SASEGT. V lost 5 bases, J lost 2 bases, and 3 bases stayed unmatched. This CDR3 has 14 amino acids. Here the CDR3 DNA reads TGTGCCAGCAGTCTAGGGACAGCTGGAAACACCATATATTTT. The encoded protein is CASSLGTAGNTIYF.

This clone was recorded only once. The V and J genes are TRBV5-1 and TRBJ2-5; D is possibly TRBD2 (5 bases). The V gene's germline CDR1 is SGHRS and CDR2 YFSETQ. V gave up 4 bases and J gave up 4 bases, with 14 bases separating them. The CDR3 has 14 amino acids. As DNA, the CDR3 is TGCGCCAGCAGCCCCGCCAGCGGTGCAGAGACCCAGTACTTC. This sequence encodes CASSPASGAETQYF.

The chain is built from TRBV9 and TRBJ2-3; D gene uncertain. The V gene lost 0 bases and the J gene lost 7 bases, with 15 bases spanning the gap. In germline, CDR1 is SGDLS, CDR2 YYNGEE. This CDR3 region has 15 residues. Here the CDR3 reads CASSVELWARNTQYF. The CDR3 DNA is TGTGCCAGCAGCGTAGAACTGTGGGCACGAAATACGCAGTATTTT. Filled out from reference TRBV9 and TRBJ2-3, the complete variable domain reads DSGVTQTPKHLITATGQRVTLRCSPRSGDLSVYWYQQSLDQGLQFLIQYYNGEERAKGNILERFSAQQFPDLHSELNLSSLELGDSALYFCASSVELWARNTQYFGPGTRLTVL.

This chain joins TRBV7-9 and TRBJ2-5, with TRBD1 matching 9 bases. CDR1 and CDR2 from the germline V gene are SEHNR and FQNEAQ (reference sequence). The CDR3 consists of 15 residues. Unmatched junction bases numbered 9, after V lost 5 bases and J lost 5 bases. The CDR3 sequence is CASSDMGQGEETQYF. As DNA, the CDR3 is TGTGCCAGCAGCGACATGGGACAGGGTGAGGAGACCCAGTACTTC. Looking up the rest from reference TRBV7-9 and TRBJ2-5 gives the full variable domain: DTGVSQNPRHKITKRGQNVTFRCDPISEHNRLYWYRQTLGQGPEFLTYFQNEAQLEKSRLLSDRFSAERPKGSFSTLEIQRTEQGDSAMYLCASSDMGQGEETQYFGPGTRLLVL.